This is a list of T cell receptor beta chains from one sample in a study of blood T cell repertoires in COVID-19. The repertoire was sequenced with immunoSEQ multiplex PCR; TCRdb's copy has only in-frame clones and lacks some. The sample includes about 160,000 clones, 70% to 90% of them seen just once. Source material: peripheral blood. These receptors came from a woman aged 50 to 60 with COVID-19, enrolled during active disease. CDR3s include the opening cysteine and the closing phenylalanine or tryptophan. Each record gives: J gene, D gene, clone size, V gene, CDR3 DNA, CDR3 protein. A D gene is named only where the DNA matches it firmly. Rows may omit the clone size; those that give it use once, few, many or a size class.

>TRBJ1-5|TRBD1|.|TRBV19
TGTGCCAGTAGTAACCGGGACAGGGGTTATCAGCCCCAGCATTTT
CASSNRDRGYQPQHF
>TRBJ2-5|.|.|TRBV11-2
TGTGCCAGCAGCCCGGGTTGGCCACAGGGTCACCAAGAGACCCAGTACTTC
CASSPGWPQGHQETQYF
>TRBJ2-7|TRBD1|.|TRBV6-5
TGTGCCAGCAGTTATCGGGACAGCCCCTACGAGCAGTACTTC
CASSYRDSPYEQYF
>TRBJ2-7|.|.|TRBV3-1/TRBV3-2
TGTGCCAGCAGCTCGACCCCGGAGGGCACAGAGCAGTACTTC
CASSSTPEGTEQYF
>TRBJ1-6|.|.|TRBV7-9
TGTGCCAGCAGCTTAGCGGCATCACCCCTCCACTTT
CASSLAASPLHF
>TRBJ2-1|.|.|TRBV29-1
TGCAGCGTCTCACAGTACAGAAATGAGCAGTTCTTC
CSVSQYRNEQFF
>TRBJ2-3|.|.|TRBV10-3
TGTGCCATCAGTGAGGGTCGCGGTCTCACAGATACGCAGTATTTT
CAISEGRGLTDTQYF
>TRBJ1-1|.|.|TRBV6-4
TGTGCCAGCAGATTACAGGGGAACACTGAAGCTTTCTTT
CASRLQGNTEAFF
>TRBJ1-1|TRBD1|.|TRBV6-6
TGTGCCAGCATTCCAGGGGGCGGTACTGAAGCTTTCTTT
CASIPGGGTEAFF
>TRBJ2-7|.|.|TRBV6-5
TGTGCCAGCCCCCCGGACAGAGAATTCTACGAGCAGTACTTC
CASPPDREFYEQYF
>TRBJ2-5|.|once|TRBV25-1
TGTGCCAGCAGTGATCCAGTCGAAGAGACCCAGTACTTC
CASSDPVEETQYF